This T cell receptor (beta chain) originates from a study of Graves' ophthalmopathy and Graves' hyperthyroidism. Amplifying from RNA transcripts, the study obtained TCR beta CDR3 regions. HTBI primers were employed in first-round RT-PCR, then a second-round multiplex PCR followed. Each CDR3 protein is one row after TCRdb ran MiXCR on the multiplex PCR reads. The sample records 580,000 or so distinct CDR3 sequences, about 40% being singletons. The study, taken as a whole, reports: The model predicted progression of ophthalmopathy with a sensitivity of 60% to 71%, and its specificity was about 76%.

To note about this clonotype: What it binds is not known.

V dropped 6 bases and J dropped 4; count of bases not matched to a gene: 6. CDR1 and CDR2 (germline): SQVTM, ANQGSEA. The CDR3 covers 14 residues. The V gene is TRBV29-1, the J gene TRBJ2-7; the match to TRBD2 covers 13 bases. Specimen: peripheral blood or thyroid tissue (not recorded which). This receptor was identified in an adult man with Graves' hyperthyroidism. The CDR3 DNA is TGCAGCGTGGCGGGACTAGCGGGAATTTACGAGCAGTACTTC. It is translated as CSVAGLAGIYEQYF.